This T cell receptor (beta chain) comes out of a study of blood T cells in healthy people across ages. Combining a sample-barcoded 5' primer with a J-beta primer mix, a second PCR ran for 7 to 11 cycles. Through a template-switch adaptor with 12 random nucleotides, each cDNA molecule received a tag. MiXCR, applied by TCRdb to the 5' RACE reads, yields one record per CDR3 protein. Of some 1.7 million distinct CDR3 sequences in the sample, roughly 28% were seen once. The receptor comes from a young woman in good health. Input material: blood.

The CDR3 is CASSLTSGPLYNEQFF. The CDR3 nucleotides are TGTGCCAGCAGCTTGACTAGCGGGCCCCTTTACAATGAGCAGTTCTTC. V is TRBV5-6 and J is TRBJ2-1; 9 nucleotides agree with TRBD2. This CDR3 spans 16 amino acids. In germline, CDR1 is SGHDT, CDR2 YYEEEE. V lost 1 base, J lost 4 bases, and 6 bases stayed unmatched. The variable domain in full, completed from reference TRBV5-6 and TRBJ2-1, reads DAGVTQSPTHLIKTRGQQVTLRCSPKSGHDTVSWYQQALGQGPQFIFQYYEEEERQRGNFPDRFSGHQFPNYSSELNVNALLLGDSALYLCASSLTSGPLYNEQFFGPGTRLTVL.